This T cell receptor (beta chain) was identified during a study of blood T cell repertoires in COVID-19. The ends were cut back, 0 bases at V and 2 bases at J, with 5 bases in the middle. The CDR3 sequence is 13 residues long. CDR1 is SGHNT, CDR2 YYREEE, per germline (reference sequence). Repertoires were generated with immunoSEQ multiplex PCR, while TCRdb's copy carries only in-frame clones and drops some. The sample holds some 400,000 clones, around 87% seen once. Input material: peripheral blood. The chain carries TRBV5-4 and TRBJ2-5; tentatively, D is TRBD1 (5 bases). This receptor was taken from a human donor in a cohort sampled during active COVID-19. DNA for the CDR3: TGTGCCAGCAGCTTGGGACAGCAAGAGACCCAGTACTTC. It specifies CASSLGQQETQYF.